The clone carrying this T cell receptor (beta chain) was recorded many times. Using unique molecular identifiers, the investigators prepared the TCRbeta library. Using its own MiXCR run on the PCR reads, TCRdb lists one record per CDR3 protein. The table records around 200,000 distinct CDR3 sequences, roughly 6.8% of them present only once. The sample comes from a study of T-cell reconstitution after alpha-beta-depleted transplantation in children. The source of this sequence is a human donor who donated a stem cell graft to a child with Wiskott-Aldrich syndrome. The source was PBMCs from the stem cell graft donor, collected from the stem cell graft.

CDR3 in amino acids: CASSLDGTSNQPQHF. The CDR3 DNA is TGCGCCAGCAGCTTGGATGGGACTAGCAATCAGCCCCAGCATTTT. The chain joins TRBV5-1 to TRBJ1-5; weak D call: TRBD1 (5 bases). Germline CDR1 reads SGHRS; CDR2 reads YFSETQ. Between the trimmed V and J ends, which lost 0 bases and 0 bases, there was a span of 7 bases. CDR3 size: 15 residues.